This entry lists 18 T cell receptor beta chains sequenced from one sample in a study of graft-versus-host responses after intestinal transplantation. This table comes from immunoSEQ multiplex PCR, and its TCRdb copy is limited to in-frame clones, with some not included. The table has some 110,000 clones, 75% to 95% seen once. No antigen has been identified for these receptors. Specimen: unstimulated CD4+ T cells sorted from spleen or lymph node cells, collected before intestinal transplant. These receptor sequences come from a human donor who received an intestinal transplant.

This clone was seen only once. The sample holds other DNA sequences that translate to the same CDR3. The CDR3 DNA reads TGTGCCAGCAGTTACTACAAGGACAGGGGAGAGGAAAAACTGTTTTTT. It encodes CASSYYKDRGEEKLFF. The chain uses TRBV6-6 and TRBJ1-4, with 9 bases matching TRBD1. Germline values: CDR1 MNHNY, CDR2 SVGAGI (reference sequence). The V and J ends lost 1 base and 8 bases, in that order; junction bases with no gene match: 8. The CDR3 spans 16 residues.

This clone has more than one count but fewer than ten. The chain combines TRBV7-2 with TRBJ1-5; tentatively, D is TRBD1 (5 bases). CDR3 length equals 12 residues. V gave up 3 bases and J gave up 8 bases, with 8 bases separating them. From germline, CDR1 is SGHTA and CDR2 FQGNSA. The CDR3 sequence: CASSFGGEPQHF. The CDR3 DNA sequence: TGTGCCAGCAGCTTCGGGGGGGAGCCCCAGCATTTT.

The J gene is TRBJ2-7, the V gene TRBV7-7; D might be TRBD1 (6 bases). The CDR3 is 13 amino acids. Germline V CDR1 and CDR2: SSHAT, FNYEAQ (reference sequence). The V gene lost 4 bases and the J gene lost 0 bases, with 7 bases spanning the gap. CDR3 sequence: CASSWDISYEQYF. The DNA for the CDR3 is TGTGCCAGCAGCTGGGACATCTCCTACGAGCAGTACTTC.

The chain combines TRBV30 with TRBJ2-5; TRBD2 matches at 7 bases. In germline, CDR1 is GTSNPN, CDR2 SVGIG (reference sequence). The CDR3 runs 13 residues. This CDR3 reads CAWAGGSKETQYF. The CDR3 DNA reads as TGTGCTTGGGCTGGCGGGAGTAAAGAGACCCAGTACTTC.

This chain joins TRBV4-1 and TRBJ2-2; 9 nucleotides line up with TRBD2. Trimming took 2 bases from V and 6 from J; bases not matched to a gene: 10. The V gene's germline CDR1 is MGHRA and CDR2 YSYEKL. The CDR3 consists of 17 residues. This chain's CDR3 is CASSQPDQAGGPGELFF. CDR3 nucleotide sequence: TGCGCCAGCAGCCAACCCGATCAGGCGGGGGGGCCCGGGGAGCTGTTTTTT.

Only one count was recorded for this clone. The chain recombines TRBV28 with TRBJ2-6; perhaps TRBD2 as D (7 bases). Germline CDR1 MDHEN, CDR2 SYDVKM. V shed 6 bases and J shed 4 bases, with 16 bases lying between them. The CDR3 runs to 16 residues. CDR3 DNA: TGTGCCAGCAGCCCCCCCGGGGGGCTAGGGGCCAACGTCCTGACTTTC. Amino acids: CASSPPGGLGANVLTF.

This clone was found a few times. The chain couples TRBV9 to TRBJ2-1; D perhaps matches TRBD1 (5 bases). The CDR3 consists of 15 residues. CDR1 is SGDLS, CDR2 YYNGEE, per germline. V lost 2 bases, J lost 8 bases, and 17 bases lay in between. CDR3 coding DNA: TGTGCCAGCAGCGTGAGAGCAGGGAAAATGGATGAGCAGTTCTTC. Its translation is CASSVRAGKMDEQFF. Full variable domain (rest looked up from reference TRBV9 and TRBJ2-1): DSGVTQTPKHLITATGQRVTLRCSPRSGDLSVYWYQQSLDQGLQFLIQYYNGEERAKGNILERFSAQQFPDLHSELNLSSLELGDSALYFCASSVRAGKMDEQFFGPGTRLTVL.

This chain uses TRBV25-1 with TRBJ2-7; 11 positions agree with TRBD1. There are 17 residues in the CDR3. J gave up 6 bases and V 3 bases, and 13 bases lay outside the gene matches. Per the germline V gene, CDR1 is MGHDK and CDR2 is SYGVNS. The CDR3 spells CASSDFGQGAHAGEQYF. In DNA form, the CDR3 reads TGTGCCAGCAGTGATTTTGGACAGGGGGCTCACGCTGGCGAGCAGTACTTC.

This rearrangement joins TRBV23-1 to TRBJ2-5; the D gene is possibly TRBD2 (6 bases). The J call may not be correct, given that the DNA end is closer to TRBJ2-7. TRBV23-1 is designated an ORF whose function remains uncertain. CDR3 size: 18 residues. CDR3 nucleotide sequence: TGCGCCAGCAGTCAATCTAAGGAGGCGGCGGGGCTTTCCTACGAGCAGTACTTC. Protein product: CASSQSKEAAGLSYEQYF.

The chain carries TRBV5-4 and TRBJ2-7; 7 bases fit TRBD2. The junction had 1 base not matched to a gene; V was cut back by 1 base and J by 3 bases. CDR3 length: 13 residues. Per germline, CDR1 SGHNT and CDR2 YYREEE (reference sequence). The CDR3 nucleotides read TGTGCCAGCAGCTTGCGGGAGGACTACGAGCAGTACTTC. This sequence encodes CASSLREDYEQYF.

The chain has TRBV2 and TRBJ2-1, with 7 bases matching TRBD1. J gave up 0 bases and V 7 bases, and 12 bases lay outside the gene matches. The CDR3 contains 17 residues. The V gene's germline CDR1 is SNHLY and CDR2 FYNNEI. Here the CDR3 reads CASTLTGAPSSYNEQFF. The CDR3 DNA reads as TGTGCCAGCACACTAACAGGGGCTCCTAGCTCCTACAATGAGCAGTTCTTC.

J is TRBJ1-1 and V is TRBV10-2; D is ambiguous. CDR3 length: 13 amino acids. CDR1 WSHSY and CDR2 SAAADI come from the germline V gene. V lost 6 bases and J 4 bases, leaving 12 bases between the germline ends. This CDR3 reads CASSVQSITEAFF. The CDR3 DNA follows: TGCGCCAGCAGCGTGCAGTCCATCACTGAAGCTTTCTTT.

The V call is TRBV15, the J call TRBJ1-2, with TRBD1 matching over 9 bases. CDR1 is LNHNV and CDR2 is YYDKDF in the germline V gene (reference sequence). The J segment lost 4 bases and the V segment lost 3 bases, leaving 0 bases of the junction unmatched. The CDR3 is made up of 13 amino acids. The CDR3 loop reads CATSRDRGYGYTF. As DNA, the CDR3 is TGTGCCACCAGCAGGGACAGGGGCTATGGCTACACCTTC.

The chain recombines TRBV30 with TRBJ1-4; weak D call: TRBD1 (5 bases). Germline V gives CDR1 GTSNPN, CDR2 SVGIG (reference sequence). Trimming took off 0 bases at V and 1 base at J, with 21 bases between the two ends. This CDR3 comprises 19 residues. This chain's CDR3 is CAWSVTTPGAGGTNEKLFF. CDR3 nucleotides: TGTGCCTGGAGTGTAACAACCCCTGGGGCGGGAGGAACTAATGAAAAACTGTTTTTT.

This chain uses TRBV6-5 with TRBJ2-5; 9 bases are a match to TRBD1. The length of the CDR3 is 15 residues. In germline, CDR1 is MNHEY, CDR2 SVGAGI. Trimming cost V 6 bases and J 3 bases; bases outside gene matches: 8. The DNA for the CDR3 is TGTGCCAGCAGCCACACGACAGGGGGTAAAGAGACCCAGTACTTC. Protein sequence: CASSHTTGGKETQYF.

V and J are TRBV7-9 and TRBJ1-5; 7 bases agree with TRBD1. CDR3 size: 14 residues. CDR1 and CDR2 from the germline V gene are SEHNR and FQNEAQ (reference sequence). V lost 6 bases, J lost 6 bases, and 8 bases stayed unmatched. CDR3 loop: CASSRDRAVQPQHF. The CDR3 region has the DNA TGTGCCAGCAGTCGAGACAGGGCAGTTCAGCCCCAGCATTTT.

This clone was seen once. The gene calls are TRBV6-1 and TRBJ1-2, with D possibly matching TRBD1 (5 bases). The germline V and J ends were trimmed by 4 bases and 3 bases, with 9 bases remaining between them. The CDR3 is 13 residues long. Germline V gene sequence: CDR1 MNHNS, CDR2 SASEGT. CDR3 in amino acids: CASSVAGHYGYTF. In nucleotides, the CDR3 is TGTGCCAGCAGTGTGGCAGGGCACTATGGCTACACCTTC.

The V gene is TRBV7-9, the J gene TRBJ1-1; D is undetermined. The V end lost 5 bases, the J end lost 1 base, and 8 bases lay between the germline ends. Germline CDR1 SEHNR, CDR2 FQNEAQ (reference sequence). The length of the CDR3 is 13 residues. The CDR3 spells CASSVDGNTEAFF. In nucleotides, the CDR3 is TGTGCCAGCAGCGTAGACGGGAACACTGAAGCTTTCTTT.